The rows below give T cell receptor beta chains drawn from one sample of a study of T cells in narcolepsy. TCRdb's table, derived via immunoSEQ multiplex PCR, lists solely in-frame clones and lacks some. The sample lists under 35,000 clones; 75% to 90% were seen once. Sequenced: memory (CD45RA-) CD4+ T cells from blood. The receptors derive from a human donor in good health. Both conserved end residues are part of each CDR3. The order of the fields is clone size, V gene, J gene, D gene, CDR3 DNA, CDR3 protein. A D gene is named only where the DNA matches it firmly. Size is stated for part of the rows, as once, few or many counts, or as a class when the clone is expanded.

once	TRBV7-8	TRBJ1-2	NA	TGTGCCAGCAGCTCATCAACCGGGACAAACTATGGCTACACCTTC	CASSSSTGTNYGYTF
NA	TRBV6-1	TRBJ1-2	NA	TGTGCCAGCAGTTCTTGGACAGAGGATAATGGCTACACCTTC	CASSSWTEDNGYTF
NA	TRBV4-1	TRBJ1-2	NA	TGCGCCAGCCGACGCGGAAAGGAAGGAACAGACTATGGCTACACCTTC	CASRRGKEGTDYGYTF
few	TRBV7-2	TRBJ1-1	NA	TGTGCCAGCAGCTTAGACCCGGGAGTCCACACTGAAGCTTTCTTT	CASSLDPGVHTEAFF
NA	TRBV28	TRBJ2-5	TRBD2	TGTGCCAGCGCTAGCGGGGGGCCCACTGGGTACTTC	CASASGGPTGYF
NA	TRBV11-3	TRBJ1-1	NA	TGTGCCAGCAGCTTGGAACACAGGGATAGTTTTGTCGACACTGAAGCTTTCTTT	CASSLEHRDSFVDTEAFF
once	TRBV19	TRBJ1-5	NA	TGTGCCAGTAGTATAGGATTTAACGGTGGTCAGCCCCAGCATTTT	CASSIGFNGGQPQHF
NA	TRBV6-5	TRBJ1-5	NA	TGTGCCAGCAGCTCAACAGGGTCTGGCAATCAGCCCCAGCATTTT	CASSSTGSGNQPQHF
NA	TRBV6-6	TRBJ2-7	NA	TGTGCCAGCAGTTATACAGGCTCCTACGAGCAGTACTTC	CASSYTGSYEQYF
NA	TRBV14	TRBJ1-1	NA	TGTGCCAGCAGCCAAGTTGAGGAAGCTTTCTTT	CASSQVEEAFF